The 23 T cell receptor beta chains reported below all come from one sample, sequenced in a study of OX40 agonist ivuxolimab in advanced cancers. To prepare the library, the immunoSEQ multiplex PCR assay was applied. Here the immuneACCESS table is served through TCRdb, limited to in-frame sequences with V and J called. Missing clones are a known gap in these copies; in checked studies unresolved V genes cover under half, and the rest lacks a known reason. For this sample there are 69,000 or so clones; around 88% appear just once. 0.5% to 0.6% of the sample is taken by the ten largest. The sequenced sample was CD4+ or CD8+ T cells sorted from blood, obtained in a trial of the OX40 agonist ivuxolimab. These receptors originate from an adult with an advanced solid tumor such as melanoma, head and neck, liver or kidney cancer.

The chain is built from TRBV5-1 and TRBJ1-1; D gene uncertain. Trimming shortened V by 4 bases and J by 5 bases, and 18 bases separated the two germline ends. The CDR3 loop spans 15 amino acids. Germline-derived CDR1 and CDR2 are SGHRS and YFSETQ. The DNA for the CDR3 is TGCGCCAGCAGCCTGAACAGTCAACTGGGGACTGAAGCTTTCTTT. Translation: CASSLNSQLGTEAFF.

In DNA, the CDR3 is TGTGCCAGCAGCCTCGGGACTAGCGGGGGCTTTTACACAGATACGCAGTATTTT. It is translated as CASSLGTSGGFYTDTQYF. The chain couples TRBV11-2 to TRBJ2-3; 14 bases are a match to TRBD2. The CDR3 sequence is 18 residues long. The ends lost 5 bases at V and 2 bases at J; junction bases unmatched: 9. Germline V gene data show CDR1 as SGHAT and CDR2 as FQNNGV.

This sequence joins TRBV11-3 and TRBJ2-1; D not certain. The V gene's germline CDR1 is SGHNT and CDR2 YENEEA. This CDR3 is built from 13 residues. Trimming removed 0 bases at V and 5 bases at J, with 5 bases between. The CDR3 nucleotides are TGTGCCAGCAGCTTAGAAAGAGACAATGAGCAGTTCTTC. Its protein is CASSLERDNEQFF.

The chain joins TRBV11-2 to TRBJ2-3, with D uncertain. The germline gives CDR1 SGHAT, CDR2 FQNNGV. There are 12 residues in the CDR3. Trimming left V 6 bases short and J 5 bases short, with 9 bases between. CDR3 amino acids: CASRDPIDTQYF. The CDR3 DNA reads TGTGCCAGCAGGGACCCTATAGATACGCAGTATTTT.

J is TRBJ1-1 and V is TRBV9; D is ambiguous. The germline V and J ends were trimmed by 2 bases and 1 base, with 9 bases remaining between them. The V gene's germline CDR1 is SGDLS and CDR2 YYNGEE. The CDR3 has 14 amino acids. The CDR3 sequence: CASSVTSQNTEAFF. The CDR3 region has the DNA TGTGCCAGCAGCGTCACTAGCCAGAACACTGAAGCTTTCTTT.

About this clone: Other DNA sequences in this sample translate to the same CDR3. J is TRBJ2-7 and V is TRBV5-1; 8 bases are shared with TRBD1. CDR1 is SGHRS, CDR2 YFSETQ, per germline. Unmatched junction bases numbered 3, after V lost 4 bases and J lost 3 bases. This CDR3 spans 13 amino acids. The chain's CDR3 is CASSRDRGYEQYF. DNA of the CDR3: TGCGCCAGCAGCCGTGACAGGGGCTACGAGCAGTACTTC.

This sequence joins TRBV5-1 and TRBJ1-2, with a tentative D call TRBD1 (6 bases). Germline V gene sequence: CDR1 SGHRS, CDR2 YFSETQ. This CDR3 has 15 residues. Trimming left V 4 bases short and J 3 bases short, with 16 bases between. CDR3 DNA: TGCGCCAGCAGCAATACCCGACCAGGGGACTATGGCTACACCTTC. Translating it yields CASSNTRPGDYGYTF.

This clone was picked up one time. The rearrangement uses TRBV7-3 and TRBJ2-3; no clear D. With 3 bases removed from V and 0 bases from J, the gap between germline ends came to 7 bases. Germline CDR1 reads SGHTA; CDR2 reads FQGTGA. This CDR3 comprises 14 residues. The CDR3, as DNA: TGTGCCAGCAGCTTCTCTCCTAGCACAGATACGCAGTATTTT. It codes for CASSFSPSTDTQYF.

The table lists this clone with a count of one. This sample also contains other DNA sequences that code for the same CDR3. V usage is TRBV2 and J usage is TRBJ1-5; D uncertain. Germline V gene lookup returns CDR1 SNHLY and CDR2 FYNNEI. V was shortened by 3 bases and J by 6 bases, with 9 bases between the two germline ends. CDR3 length equals 13 residues. The CDR3 DNA follows: TGTGCCAGCAGTGAGGAGGGAGGTCAGCCCCAGCATTTT. It encodes CASSEEGGQPQHF. The whole variable domain, remainder taken from reference TRBV2 and TRBJ1-5, is EPEVTQTPSHQVTQMGQEVILRCVPISNHLYFYWYRQILGQKVEFLVSFYNNEISEKSEIFDDQFSVERPDGSNFTLKIRSTKLEDSAMYFCASSEEGGQPQHFGDGTRLSIL.

The V call is TRBV10-3, the J call TRBJ2-6, with D possibly called TRBD1 or TRBD2 (5 bases each). Germline CDR1 ENHRY, CDR2 SYGVKD. The CDR3 has 16 amino acids. V dropped 9 bases and J dropped 2 bases, with 17 bases sitting between them. The CDR3: CAIASGTSPGANVLTF. In DNA, the CDR3 is TGTGCCATAGCCTCGGGGACCTCCCCTGGGGCCAACGTCCTGACTTTC.

This clone was seen just once. The chain recombines TRBV13 with TRBJ2-1; 8 bases match TRBD2. J was trimmed by 2 bases and V by 3 bases; bases with no gene match: 15. Germline CDR1 reads PRHDT; CDR2 reads FYEKMQ (reference sequence). This CDR3 comprises 19 residues. CDR3 DNA sequence: TGTGCCAGCAGCTTCCGACCCCCTCGACTAGCGAACACCTACAATGAGCAGTTCTTC. It translates to CASSFRPPRLANTYNEQFF. Together with reference TRBV13 and TRBJ2-1, the CDR3 gives the full variable domain: AAGVIQSPRHLIKEKRETATLKCYPIPRHDTVYWYQQGPGQDPQFLISFYEKMQSDKGSIPDRFSAQQFSDYHSELNMSSLELGDSALYFCASSFRPPRLANTYNEQFFGPGTRLTVL.

V and J are TRBV6-5 and TRBJ2-7, with 7 bases that match TRBD1. J gave up 5 bases and V 4 bases, and 8 bases lay outside the gene matches. The CDR3 sequence is 14 residues long. Germline loops: CDR1 MNHEY, CDR2 SVGAGI. The CDR3 protein is CASSSTGNSHEQYF. DNA of the CDR3: TGTGCCAGCAGTTCGACAGGGAATTCCCACGAGCAGTACTTC.

This clone was recorded once. The chain uses TRBV30 and TRBJ2-5; D unresolved. The CDR3 consists of 12 residues. The germline CDR1 and CDR2 sequences are GTSNPN and SVGIG (reference sequence). With 5 bases removed from V and 4 bases from J, the gap between germline ends came to 11 bases. The CDR3 DNA reads TGTGCCTGGGGTCCGGCAGGAGAGACCCAGTACTTC. This sequence encodes CAWGPAGETQYF.

This chain joins TRBV7-2 and TRBJ2-7; D gene ambiguous. Germline loops: CDR1 SGHTA, CDR2 FQGNSA. Trimming stripped 6 bases from V and 1 base from J, with 13 bases between. CDR3 size: 14 residues. The CDR3 DNA reads TGTGCCAGCAGTTCTACGGACCGGTCCTACGAGCAGTACTTC. It encodes CASSSTDRSYEQYF.

The gene calls are TRBV10-1 and TRBJ2-1; D gene uncertain. Trimming took off 0 bases at V and 5 bases at J, with 14 bases between the two ends. The CDR3 totals 16 residues. CDR1 and CDR2 from the germline V gene are WNHNN and SYGVQD (reference sequence). The CDR3 DNA reads TGCGCCAGCAGTGAGTCTCGGGCAGTCAAACACAATGAGCAGTTCTTC. This translates into CASSESRAVKHNEQFF.

This chain uses TRBV2 with TRBJ1-1, with D possibly being TRBD1 (5 bases). Trimming shortened V by 7 bases and J by 1 base, and 7 bases separated the two germline ends. Looked up from germline, CDR1 is SNHLY and CDR2 is FYNNEI. This CDR3 is built from 12 residues. CDR3: CASTDRNTEAFF. The CDR3 nucleotides are TGTGCCAGCACTGACAGGAACACTGAAGCTTTCTTT.

The CDR3 bases are TGCGCCAGCAGCTTGGCCGGGTCGAGCACAGATACGCAGTATTTT. Translation: CASSLAGSSTDTQYF. This rearrangement joins TRBV5-1 to TRBJ2-3; D is unclear. Trimming took 0 bases from V and 0 from J, leaving 8 bases between them. The CDR3 is 15 residues long. The V gene's germline CDR1 is SGHRS and CDR2 YFSETQ.

The genes are TRBV6-1 and TRBJ2-1; unclear D gene. CDR1 MNHNS and CDR2 SASEGT come from the germline V gene. CDR3 size: 17 residues. V lost 1 base, J lost 6 bases, and 19 bases lay in between. CDR3 sequence (DNA): TGTGCCAGCAGTGAAGGCGGACCCTCTCCGACACGCAATGAGCAGTTCTTC. Translating it yields CASSEGGPSPTRNEQFF.

The CDR3 loop reads CASHLPGQGFYTEAFF. The CDR3 coding sequence is TGTGCCAGCCATTTGCCGGGACAGGGTTTTTACACTGAAGCTTTCTTT. This chain joins TRBV6-6 and TRBJ1-1; 9 bases match TRBD1. V was clipped by 8 bases and J by 3 bases; unmatched bases: 13. CDR1 MNHNY and CDR2 SVGAGI come from the germline V gene (reference sequence). This CDR3 is built from 16 residues.

This chain connects TRBV2 to TRBJ1-6, with a tentative D call TRBD1 (6 bases). The CDR3 sequence is 15 residues long. Germline assignment: CDR1 SNHLY and CDR2 FYNNEI. The V and J ends lost 0 bases and 6 bases respectively, with 9 bases between them. The CDR3 sequence: CASSEAWTANSPLHF. DNA of the CDR3: TGTGCCAGCAGTGAAGCATGGACAGCTAATTCACCCCTCCACTTT.

The chain employs TRBV18 and TRBJ1-3; D remains ambiguous. The CDR3 has 13 residues. Germline V gives CDR1 KGHSH, CDR2 LQKENI. The V end was cut by 6 bases, the J end by 0 bases, with 6 bases between. This CDR3 reads CASSSSSGNTIYF. In nucleotides, the CDR3 is TGTGCCAGCTCCTCATCCTCTGGAAACACCATATATTTT.

The chain couples TRBV18 to TRBJ1-2, with 7 positions matching TRBD1. The germline V gene has CDR1 KGHSH and CDR2 LQKENI. J was trimmed by 5 bases and V by 4 bases; bases with no gene match: 10. This CDR3 has 15 residues. CDR3 coding DNA: TGTGCCAGCTCACAAGGGACAGATGTCAATTATGGCTACACCTTC. This encodes CASSQGTDVNYGYTF.

J is TRBJ1-4 and V is TRBV9; the D is unclear. The CDR3 spans 15 residues. Trimming shortened V by 0 bases and J by 5 bases, and 11 bases separated the two germline ends. Germline assignment: CDR1 SGDLS and CDR2 YYNGEE. The CDR3 loop reads CASSVGVGPNEKLFF. The CDR3, as DNA: TGTGCCAGCAGCGTAGGGGTCGGGCCAAATGAAAAACTGTTTTTT.